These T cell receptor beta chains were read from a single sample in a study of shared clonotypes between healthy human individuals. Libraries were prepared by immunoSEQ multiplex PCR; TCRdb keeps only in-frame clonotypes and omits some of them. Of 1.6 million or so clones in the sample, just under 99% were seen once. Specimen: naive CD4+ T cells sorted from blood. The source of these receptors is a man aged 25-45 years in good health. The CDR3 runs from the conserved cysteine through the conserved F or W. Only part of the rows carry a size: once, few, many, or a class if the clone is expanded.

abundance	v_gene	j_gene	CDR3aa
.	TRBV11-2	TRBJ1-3	CASSLGDRSGNTIYF
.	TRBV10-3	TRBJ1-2	CAISRGGSDYGYTF
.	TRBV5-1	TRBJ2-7	CASSIVPGQGSYEQYF
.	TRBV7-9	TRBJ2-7	CASSLVGGVSSYEQYF
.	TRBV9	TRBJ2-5	CASSVLGGPQETQYF
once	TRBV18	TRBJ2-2	CASSPLDPGELFF
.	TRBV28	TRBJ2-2	CASSSPGRGRELFF
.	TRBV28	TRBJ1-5	CASSLEGGNQPQHF
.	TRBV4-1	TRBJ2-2	CASSHPPGQGGSGELFF
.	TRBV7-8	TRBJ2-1	CASSLGAGGGGNEQFF
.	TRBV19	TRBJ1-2	CASSMGGPQFHGYTF
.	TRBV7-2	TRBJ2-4	CASSLTAKNIQYF
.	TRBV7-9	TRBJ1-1	CARADLSNTEAFF
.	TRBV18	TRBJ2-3	CASSPRTGTGPTDTQYF
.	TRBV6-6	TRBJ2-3	CASKGAGVTDTQYF
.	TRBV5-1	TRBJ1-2	CASSLALGGNYGYTF
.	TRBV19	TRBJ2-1	CASSTLDGYNEQFF
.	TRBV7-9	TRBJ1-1	CASSSGAYTIALNTEAFF
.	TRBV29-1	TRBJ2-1	CSAEEPGGKQFF
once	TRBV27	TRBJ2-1	CASSPSGRFSYNEQFF
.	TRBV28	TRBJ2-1	CASSLGGLYNEQFF
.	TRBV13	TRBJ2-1	CASSLGTFNEQFF
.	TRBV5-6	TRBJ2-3	CASSLGRNTQYF
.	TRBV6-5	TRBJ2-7	CASSYDEQYF
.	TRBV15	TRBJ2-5	CATSRAGERGETQYF
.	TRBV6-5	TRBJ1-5	CASRRSRDQPQHF
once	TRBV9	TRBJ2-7	CASSDGLAGAYEQYF
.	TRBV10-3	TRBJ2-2	CAIRPPGLAGNTGELFF
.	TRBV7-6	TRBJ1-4	CASSQQGATNEKLFF
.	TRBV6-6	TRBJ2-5	CASSTFGETQYF
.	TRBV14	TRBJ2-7	CASSVYGYEQYF
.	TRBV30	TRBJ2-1	CAWSQGPSRNYNEQFF
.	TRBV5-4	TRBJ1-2	CASSLEGSSYGYTF
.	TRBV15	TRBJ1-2	CATAKRQGAGGYTF
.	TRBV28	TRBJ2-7	CASSLLRGRGSYEQYF
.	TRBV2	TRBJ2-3	CASGASSGQGDTQYF
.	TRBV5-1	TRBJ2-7	CATKRLPGQPYEQYF
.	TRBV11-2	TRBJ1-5	CASSLKGYSNQPQHF
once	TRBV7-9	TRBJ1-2	CASSSWTTEPSEGYTF
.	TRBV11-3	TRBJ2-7	CASSLGGVQGEQYF
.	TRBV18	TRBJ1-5	CASSLGQPDSNQPQHF
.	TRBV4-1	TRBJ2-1	CASSQDLGGPYNEQFF
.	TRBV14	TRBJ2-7	CASSRRRDSPYEQYF
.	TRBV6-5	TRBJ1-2	CASSSRTDLYGYTF
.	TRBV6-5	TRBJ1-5	CASSLLGQGDQPQHF
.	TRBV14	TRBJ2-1	CASSQMVRDRGRTMHEQFF
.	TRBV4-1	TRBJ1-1	CASSQAGVQDTEAFF
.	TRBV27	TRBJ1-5	CASSLGGQGGQPQHF
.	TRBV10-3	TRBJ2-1	CAISEGTRGAYNEQFF
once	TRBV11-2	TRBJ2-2	CASSFAFLTGELFF
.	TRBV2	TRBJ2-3	CASSAYPGLAGWSTDTQYF
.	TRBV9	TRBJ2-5	CASSVAGLRGEETQYF
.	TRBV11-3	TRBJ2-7	CASSSDMDYEQYF
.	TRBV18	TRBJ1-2	CASSRTDRGAHSYYGYTF